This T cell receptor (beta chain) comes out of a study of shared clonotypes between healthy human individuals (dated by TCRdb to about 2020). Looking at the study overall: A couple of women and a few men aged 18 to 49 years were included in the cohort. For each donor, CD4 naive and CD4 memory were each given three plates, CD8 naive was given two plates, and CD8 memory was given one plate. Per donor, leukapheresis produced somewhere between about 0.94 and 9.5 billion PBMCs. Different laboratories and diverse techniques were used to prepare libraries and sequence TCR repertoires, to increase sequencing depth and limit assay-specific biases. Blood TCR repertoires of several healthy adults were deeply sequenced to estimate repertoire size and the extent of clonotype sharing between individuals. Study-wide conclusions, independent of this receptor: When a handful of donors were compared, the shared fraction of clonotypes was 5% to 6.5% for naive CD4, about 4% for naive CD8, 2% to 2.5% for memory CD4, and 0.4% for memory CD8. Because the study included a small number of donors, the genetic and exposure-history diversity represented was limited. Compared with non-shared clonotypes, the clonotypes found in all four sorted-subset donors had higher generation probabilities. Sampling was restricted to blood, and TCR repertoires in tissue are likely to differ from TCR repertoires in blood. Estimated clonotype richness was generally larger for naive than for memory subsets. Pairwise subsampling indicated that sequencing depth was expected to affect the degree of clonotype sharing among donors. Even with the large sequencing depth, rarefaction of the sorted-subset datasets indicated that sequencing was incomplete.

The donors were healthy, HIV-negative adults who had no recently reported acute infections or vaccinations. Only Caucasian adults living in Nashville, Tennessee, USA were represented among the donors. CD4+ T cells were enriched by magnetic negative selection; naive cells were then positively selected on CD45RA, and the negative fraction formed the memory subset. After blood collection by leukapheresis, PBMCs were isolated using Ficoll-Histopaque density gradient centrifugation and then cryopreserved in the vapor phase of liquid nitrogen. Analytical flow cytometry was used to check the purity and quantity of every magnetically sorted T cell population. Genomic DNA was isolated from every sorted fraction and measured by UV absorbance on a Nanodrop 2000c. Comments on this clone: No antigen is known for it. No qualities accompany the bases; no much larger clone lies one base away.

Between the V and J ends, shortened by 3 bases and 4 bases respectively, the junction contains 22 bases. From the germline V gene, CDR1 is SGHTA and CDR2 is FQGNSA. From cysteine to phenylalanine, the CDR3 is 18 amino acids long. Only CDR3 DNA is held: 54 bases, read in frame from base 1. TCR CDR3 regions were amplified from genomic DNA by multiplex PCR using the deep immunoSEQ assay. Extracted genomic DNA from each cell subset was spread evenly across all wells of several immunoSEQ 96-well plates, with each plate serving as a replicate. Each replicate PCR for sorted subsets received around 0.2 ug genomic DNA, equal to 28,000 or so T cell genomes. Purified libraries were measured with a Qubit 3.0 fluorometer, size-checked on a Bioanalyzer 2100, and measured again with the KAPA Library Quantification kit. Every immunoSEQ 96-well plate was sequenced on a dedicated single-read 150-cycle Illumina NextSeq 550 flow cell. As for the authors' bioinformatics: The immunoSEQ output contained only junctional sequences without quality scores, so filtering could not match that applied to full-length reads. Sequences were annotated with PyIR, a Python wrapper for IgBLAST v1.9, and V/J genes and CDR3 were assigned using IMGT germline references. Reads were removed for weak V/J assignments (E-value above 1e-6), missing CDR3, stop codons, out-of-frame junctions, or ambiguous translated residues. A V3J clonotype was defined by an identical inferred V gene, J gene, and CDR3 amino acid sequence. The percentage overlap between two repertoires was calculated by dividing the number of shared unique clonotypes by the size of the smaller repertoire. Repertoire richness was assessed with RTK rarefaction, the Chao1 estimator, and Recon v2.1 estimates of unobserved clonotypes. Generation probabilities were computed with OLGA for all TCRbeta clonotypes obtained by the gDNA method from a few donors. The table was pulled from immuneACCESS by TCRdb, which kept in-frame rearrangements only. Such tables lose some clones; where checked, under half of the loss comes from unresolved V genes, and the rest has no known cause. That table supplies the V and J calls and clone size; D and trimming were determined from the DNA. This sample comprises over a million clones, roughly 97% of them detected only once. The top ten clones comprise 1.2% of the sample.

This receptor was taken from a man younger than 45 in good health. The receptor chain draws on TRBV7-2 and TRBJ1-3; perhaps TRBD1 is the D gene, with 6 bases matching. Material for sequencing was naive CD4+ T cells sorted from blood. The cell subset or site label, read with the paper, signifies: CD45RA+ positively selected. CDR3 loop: CASSFSSHRVLLGNTIYF. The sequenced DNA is TGTGCCAGCAGCTTTTCGAGCCACAGGGTTTTGTTGGGAAACACCATATATTTT. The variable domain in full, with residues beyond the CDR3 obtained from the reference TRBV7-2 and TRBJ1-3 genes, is GAGVSQSPSNKVTEKGKDVELRCDPISGHTALYWYRQSLGQGLEFLIYFQGNSAPDKSGLPSDRFSAERTGGSVSTLTIQRTQQEDSAVYLCASSFSSHRVLLGNTIYFGEGSWLTVV.